Following are 32 T cell receptor beta chains from one sample sequenced in a study of blood T cells in healthy people across ages. Sample-barcoded 5' priming and a J-beta primer mix drove a second PCR of 7 to 11 cycles. One entry per CDR3 protein results from TCRdb running MiXCR on the 5' RACE reads. This sample yields 600,000 to 800,000 distinct CDR3 sequences, of which roughly half are seen a single time; approximately 15% belongs to the top ten. The sequencing input was blood. These receptors were collected from a woman aged 80 or over in good health.

The chain is built from TRBV20-1 and TRBJ2-3, with D tentatively TRBD1 or TRBD2 (6 bases each). The germline gives CDR1 DFQATT, CDR2 SNEGSKA (reference sequence). The germline V and J ends were trimmed by 5 bases and 4 bases, with 16 bases remaining between them. The CDR3 extends over 14 amino acids. The DNA for the CDR3 is TGCAGTGCTGCTAAGGGGGGTAGGGCAGATACGCAGTATTTT. The encoded protein is CSAAKGGRADTQYF.

The rearrangement joins TRBV6-6 to TRBJ1-2, with 10 bases fitting TRBD1. Germline V CDR1 and CDR2: MNHNY, SVGAGI (reference sequence). CDR3 length: 14 residues. Trimming removed 6 bases from V and 6 bases from J; junction bases left unmatched: 7. The CDR3 spells CASSPTGGYDGYTF. The CDR3 nucleotides are TGTGCCAGCAGCCCGACAGGGGGCTACGATGGCTACACCTTC.

This sequence joins TRBV5-1 and TRBJ2-4; D tentatively fits TRBD1 or TRBD2 (5 bases each). The J call is uncertain, as TRBJ2-7 better fits the DNA end. The CDR3 is 18 amino acids. The germline gives CDR1 SGHRS, CDR2 YFSETQ. CDR3 coding DNA: TGCGCCAGCAGCCTTAAGACAAGGGGAGAGAGAATGGCCTACGAGCAGTACTTC. It specifies CASSLKTRGERMAYEQYF.

The chain is built from TRBV6-5 and TRBJ2-4; weak D call: TRBD1 (5 bases). Per germline, CDR1 MNHEY and CDR2 SVGAGI. The CDR3 sequence is 15 residues long. V lost 8 bases, J lost 1 base, and 15 bases lay in between. The DNA of the CDR3 is TGTGCCAGCCGTGATCATAGGGGTGCCAAAAACATTCAGTACTTC. Its translation: CASRDHRGAKNIQYF.

This clonotype was recorded a few times. The V call is TRBV7-9, the J call TRBJ2-1; the match to TRBD1 covers 11 bases. The V and J ends lost 3 bases and 5 bases, in that order; junction bases with no gene match: 6. The CDR3 consists of 16 residues. CDR1 is SEHNR, CDR2 FQNEAQ, per germline (reference sequence). CDR3 region: CASSLCGQGANNEQFF. In nucleotides, the CDR3 is TGTGCCAGCAGCTTGTGTGGACAGGGGGCGAACAATGAGCAGTTCTTC.

This clonotype was recorded at least ten times. The chain couples TRBV4-2 to TRBJ2-3; 9 nucleotides match TRBD2. CDR1 is LGHNA and CDR2 is YNFKEQ in the germline V gene. This CDR3 comprises 16 residues. V shed 1 base and J 6 bases; nucleotides not matched to a gene: 8. The CDR3 is CASSQGNSGSVDTQYF. In DNA, the CDR3 is TGTGCCAGCAGCCAAGGGAATAGCGGGAGTGTGGATACGCAGTATTTT.

The chain has TRBV6-4 and TRBJ1-1; a possible D gene is TRBD1 (5 bases). The ends were cut back, 8 bases at V and 4 bases at J, with 11 bases in the middle. Germline CDR1 MRHNA, CDR2 SNTAGT. CDR3 length equals 12 residues. The CDR3 protein is CASQRGTTEAFF. The CDR3 DNA follows: TGTGCCAGCCAGCGGGGGACCACTGAAGCTTTCTTT.

The V call is TRBV15, the J call TRBJ2-3, with 12 bases lining up with TRBD2. Germline CDR1 is LNHNV and CDR2 is YYDKDF (reference sequence). The CDR3 has 16 residues. V shed 6 bases, J shed 1 base, and the junction held 5 bases outside the gene matches. The CDR3, as DNA: TGTGCCACCAGGAAGACTAGCGGGGGTGGCACAGATACGCAGTATTTT. It is translated as CATRKTSGGGTDTQYF. The entire variable domain, with the rest obtained from reference TRBV15 and TRBJ2-3, is as follows: DAMVIQNPRYQVTQFGKPVTLSCSQTLNHNVMYWYQQKSSQAPKLLFHYYDKDFNNEADTPDNFQSRRPNTSFCFLDIRSPGLGDTAMYLCATRKTSGGGTDTQYFGPGTRLTVL.

In its sample, this clonotype was seen once. The chain is built from TRBV5-1 and TRBJ2-7, with 9 bases lining up with TRBD1. Germline CDR1 reads SGHRS; CDR2 reads YFSETQ. The CDR3 runs 16 residues. The V and J ends lost 3 bases and 5 bases, in that order; junction bases with no gene match: 12. The CDR3 region is CASSYRTGQGVDEQYF. The CDR3 DNA is TGCGCCAGCAGCTATCGAACGGGACAGGGTGTTGACGAGCAGTACTTC.

This clonotype was counted at least ten times. This chain uses TRBV9 with TRBJ2-7; 8 bases align to TRBD2. The junction had 6 bases not matched to a gene; V was cut back by 4 bases and J by 3 bases. This CDR3 spans 14 amino acids. CDR1 and CDR2 (germline): SGDLS, YYNGEE. The CDR3 loop is CASSSRSGVYEQYF. The CDR3 coding sequence is TGTGCCAGCAGCTCTCGTAGCGGGGTCTACGAGCAGTACTTC.

The chain's CDR3 is CASSSSQDNEQFF. The CDR3 DNA reads as TGTGCCTCTTCAAGCTCGCAGGACAATGAGCAGTTCTTC. J is TRBJ2-1 and V is TRBV10-3; D is unresolved. Between the trimmed V and J ends, which lost 11 bases and 5 bases, there was a span of 16 bases. Per the germline V gene, CDR1 is ENHRY and CDR2 is SYGVKD. This CDR3 region has 13 residues.

This clonotype was recorded many times. V is TRBV3-1 and J is TRBJ2-1; a weak D match, TRBD1 (6 bases). The CDR3 consists of 12 residues. V was trimmed by 1 base and J by 12 bases, leaving 10 bases between them. Germline assignment: CDR1 LGHDT and CDR2 YNNKEL (reference sequence). DNA for the CDR3: TGTGCCAGCAGCCAAGTTGGGGGCGGGCAGTTCTTC. Protein sequence: CASSQVGGGQFF.

CDR3 loop: CASRRQGKETQYF. CDR3 nucleotide sequence: TGTGCCAGTAGAAGACAGGGGAAAGAGACCCAGTACTTC. The gene calls are TRBV25-1 and TRBJ2-5; 8 nucleotides match TRBD1. The J segment lost 3 bases and the V segment lost 9 bases, leaving 6 bases of the junction unmatched. This CDR3 is 13 amino acids long. The germline V gene has CDR1 MGHDK and CDR2 SYGVNS.

The chain has TRBV5-1 and TRBJ2-5; D call uncertain. Trimming cost V 0 bases and J 3 bases, with 9 bases left between them. The CDR3 length is 14 residues. The germline gives CDR1 SGHRS, CDR2 YFSETQ. The CDR3 DNA reads as TGCGCCAGCAGCTTGGGTCAGGAAGAAGAGACCCAGTACTTC. Translation gives CASSLGQEEETQYF.

For this clonotype: A much more abundant neighbour one base away suggests this may be a read error. The V call is TRBV3-1, the J call TRBJ2-1; 7 bases fit TRBD1. CDR1 is LGHDT, CDR2 YNNKEL, per germline (reference sequence). The CDR3 has 15 residues. V gave up 6 bases and J gave up 7 bases; unmatched junction bases: 12. Here the CDR3 reads CASSSPRDSANEQFF. CDR3 in DNA: TGTGCCAGCAGTTCACCTAGGGACAGCGCGAATGAGCAGTTCTTC.

The gene calls are TRBV4-2 and TRBJ2-1; D uncertain. CDR1 is LGHNA and CDR2 is YNFKEQ in the germline V gene. V was pared by 1 base and J by 4 bases, with 11 bases between. CDR3 size: 15 residues. CDR3 protein: CASSQGDREYNEQFF. For the CDR3, the DNA is TGTGCCAGCAGCCAAGGAGACCGTGAGTACAATGAGCAGTTCTTC.

The rearrangement joins TRBV20-1 to TRBJ2-1; TRBD1 is a possible D gene (6 bases). V lost 3 bases and J lost 7, with 22 bases in between. There are 16 residues in the CDR3. CDR1 DFQATT and CDR2 SNEGSKA come from the germline V gene (reference sequence). CDR3 sequence: CSARPLGDTINNEQFF. The DNA of the CDR3 is TGCAGTGCTAGGCCCCTTGGGGACACTATCAATAATGAGCAGTTCTTC.

This clonotype was observed a few times. This sequence joins TRBV4-2 and TRBJ1-5; D uncertain. Germline CDR1 reads LGHNA; CDR2 reads YNFKEQ. Between the trimmed V and J ends, which lost 0 bases and 0 bases, there was a span of 12 bases. The CDR3 is made up of 17 amino acids. The CDR3 spells CASSQDGGLYSNQPQHF. The CDR3 DNA is TGTGCCAGCAGCCAAGATGGAGGTCTGTATAGCAATCAGCCCCAGCATTTT.

The chain carries TRBV3-1 and TRBJ2-3, with D perhaps TRBD1 (6 bases). Germline CDR1 reads LGHDT; CDR2 reads YNNKEL (reference sequence). This CDR3 spans 16 amino acids. The germline V and J ends were trimmed by 5 bases and 6 bases, with 21 bases remaining between them. CDR3 in DNA: TGTGCCAGCAGCTATCGTGGGGGCTTATCCGCGGATACGCAGTATTTT. Translated: CASSYRGGLSADTQYF.

This rearrangement joins TRBV6-6 to TRBJ1-4; D ambiguous. V was cut by 5 bases and J by 5 bases, with 18 bases left in between. This CDR3 spans 16 amino acids. CDR1 and CDR2 (germline): MNHNY, SVGAGI (reference sequence). The CDR3 loop is CASSHRVVDPNEKLFF. The CDR3 coding sequence is TGTGCCAGCAGTCACCGCGTGGTCGACCCAAATGAAAAACTGTTTTTT.

This clonotype occurred a few times. The rearrangement joins TRBV5-5 to TRBJ2-2; 9 nucleotides agree with TRBD2. V dropped 0 bases and J dropped 3; count of bases not matched to a gene: 6. Germline-derived CDR1 and CDR2 are SGHKS and YYEKEE (reference sequence). The CDR3 sequence is 17 residues long. DNA for the CDR3: TGTGCCAGCAGCTTGGGGCCAGCGGGAGGATACACCGGGGAGCTGTTTTTT. This gives the protein CASSLGPAGGYTGELFF.

This clonotype has ten or more counts. V usage is TRBV10-2 and J usage is TRBJ2-5; TRBD2 agrees at 12 bases. CDR1 is WSHSY and CDR2 is SAAADI in the germline V gene. The CDR3 sequence is 14 residues long. V trimming: 7 bases; J trimming: 6 bases; junction bases outside the gene matches: 6. The CDR3 loop is CASTLAGGMKTQYF. The CDR3 nucleotides are TGCGCCAGCACCCTAGCGGGAGGGATGAAGACCCAGTACTTC.

The genes are TRBV28 and TRBJ2-1, with TRBD1 matching 8 bases. This CDR3 has 15 residues. The V segment lost 5 bases and the J segment 6 bases; nucleotides outside the gene matches: 9. CDR1 and CDR2 from the germline V gene are MDHEN and SYDVKM. DNA of the CDR3: TGTGCCAGCAGTCCGACCCCCGACAGGGGCAATGAGCAGTTCTTC. Encoded protein: CASSPTPDRGNEQFF.

As regards this clonotype: This may arise from a read error, as a much more abundant clone is one base away. V is TRBV20-1 and J is TRBJ2-3; a weak D match, TRBD2 (6 bases). This CDR3 contains 14 residues. Germline V gives CDR1 DFQATT, CDR2 SNEGSKA (reference sequence). V shed 6 bases and J shed 3 bases, with 16 bases lying between them. CDR3 amino acids: CSAAGGINTDTQYF. As DNA, the CDR3 is TGCAGTGCCGCGGGCGGGATAAATACAGATACGCAGTATTTT.

The rearrangement joins TRBV12-3 or TRBV12-4 to TRBJ2-2; 8 nucleotides line up with TRBD1. The junction had 15 bases not matched to a gene; V was cut back by 3 bases and J by 6 bases. The CDR3 sequence is 18 residues long. DNA of the CDR3: TGTGCCAGCAGTTTGAAGGAGGTCAGGGGGCGTCTTGCCGGGGAGCTGTTTTTT. Protein: CASSLKEVRGRLAGELFF.

As concerns this clonotype: A much larger clonotype is one base distant, so this may be a read error. The rearrangement links TRBV20-1 to TRBJ1-2, with D unclear. Germline V gives CDR1 DFQATT, CDR2 SNEGSKA (reference sequence). The CDR3 runs to 14 residues. This CDR3 reads CSTRGGSGDYGYTF. The CDR3, as DNA: TGCAGTACTAGAGGAGGAAGTGGGGACTATGGCTACACCTTC.

Regarding this clonotype: A clone one base away is much larger, so this may be a read error. V usage is TRBV30 and J usage is TRBJ2-3; D may be TRBD2 (5 bases). V was trimmed by 3 bases and J by 3 bases, leaving 13 bases between them. CDR3 size: 14 residues. Germline V CDR1 and CDR2: GTSNPN, SVGIG (reference sequence). As DNA, the CDR3 is TGTGCCTGGAGACGGTCGGGAACGACAGATACGCAGTATTTT. Translating it yields CAWRRSGTTDTQYF.

This clonotype was observed at least ten times. V is TRBV25-1 and J is TRBJ1-2; 10 nucleotides agree with TRBD1. CDR3 length: 12 residues. Trimming cost V 6 bases and J 6 bases; bases outside gene matches: 1. Germline V gene data show CDR1 as MGHDK and CDR2 as SYGVNS. CDR3 region: CASRGQGDGYTF. CDR3 DNA: TGTGCCAGCAGAGGACAGGGGGATGGCTACACCTTC.

The rearrangement links TRBV7-2 to TRBJ1-2; no firm D call. The V end lost 5 bases, the J end lost 4 bases, and 11 bases lay between the germline ends. CDR3 length: 13 residues. Germline V CDR1 and CDR2: SGHTA, FQGNSA. The CDR3 reads CASSEIGFYGYTF. Here the CDR3 DNA reads TGTGCCAGCAGCGAAATAGGATTCTATGGCTACACCTTC.

This clonotype appeared once. This may be a read error, as it is one base from a much larger clone. V and J are TRBV11-2 and TRBJ2-1; 7 bases align to TRBD1. The V and J ends lost 5 bases and 3 bases, in that order; junction bases with no gene match: 7. Germline V gene lookup returns CDR1 SGHAT and CDR2 FQNNGV. The CDR3 has 15 residues. The CDR3 protein is CASSVRDRSYNEQFF. In DNA, the CDR3 is TGTGCCAGCAGCGTCCGGGACAGAAGCTACAATGAGCAGTTCTTC.

The chain combines TRBV29-1 with TRBJ1-1, with 12 bases fitting TRBD1. Germline V lookup: CDR1 SQVTM, CDR2 ANQGSEA. Trimming at V came to 7 bases and at J to 3 bases, leaving 3 bases not matched to a gene. The length of the CDR3 is 13 residues. The CDR3 coding sequence is TGCAGCGCGGGACAGGGGGCGTACACTGAAGCTTTCTTT. This encodes CSAGQGAYTEAFF.

This clonotype has a count of ten or more. The chain joins TRBV6-6 to TRBJ2-7; D unresolved. The CDR3 is 13 residues long. The germline CDR1 and CDR2 sequences are MNHNY and SVGAGI (reference sequence). Between the trimmed V and J ends, which lost 7 bases and 3 bases, there was a span of 13 bases. The CDR3 here is CASTLATVYEQYF. CDR3 nucleotides: TGTGCCAGCACCCTGGCCACAGTCTACGAGCAGTACTTC.